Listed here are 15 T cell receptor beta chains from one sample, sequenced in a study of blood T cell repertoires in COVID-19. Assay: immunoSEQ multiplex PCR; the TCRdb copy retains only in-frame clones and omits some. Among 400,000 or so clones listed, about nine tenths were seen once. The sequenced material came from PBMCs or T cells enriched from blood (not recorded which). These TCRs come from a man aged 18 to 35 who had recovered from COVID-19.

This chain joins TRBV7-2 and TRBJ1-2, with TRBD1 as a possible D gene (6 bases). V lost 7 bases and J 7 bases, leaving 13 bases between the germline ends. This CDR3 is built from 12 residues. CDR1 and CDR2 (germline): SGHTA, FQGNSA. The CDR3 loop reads CASTPGVGGYTF. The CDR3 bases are TGTGCCAGCACCCCAGGGGTGGGTGGCTACACCTTC.

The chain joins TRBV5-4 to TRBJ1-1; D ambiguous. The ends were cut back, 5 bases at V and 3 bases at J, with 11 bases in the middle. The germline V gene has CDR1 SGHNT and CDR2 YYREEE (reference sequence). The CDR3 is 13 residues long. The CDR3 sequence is CASRSGLDTEAFF. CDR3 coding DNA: TGTGCCAGCAGGTCGGGGTTGGACACTGAAGCTTTCTTT.

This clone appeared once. CDR3 nucleotide sequence: TGTGCCAGCAGCGTAGGGGCAGGGGGAGGCACAGATACGCAGTATTTT. This gives the protein CASSVGAGGGTDTQYF. The chain links TRBV9 to TRBJ2-3; 7 bases fit TRBD1. Germline CDR1 reads SGDLS; CDR2 reads YYNGEE. The CDR3 sequence is 16 residues long. V dropped 0 bases and J dropped 1; count of bases not matched to a gene: 5.

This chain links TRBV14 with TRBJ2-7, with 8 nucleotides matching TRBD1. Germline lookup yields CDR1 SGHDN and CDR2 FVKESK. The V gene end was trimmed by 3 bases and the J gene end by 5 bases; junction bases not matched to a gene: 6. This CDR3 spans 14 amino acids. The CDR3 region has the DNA TGTGCCAGCAGCCATAGGACAGGGTCCGACGAGCAGTACTTC. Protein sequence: CASSHRTGSDEQYF. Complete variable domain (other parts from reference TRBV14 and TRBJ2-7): EAGVTQFPSHSVIEKGQTVTLRCDPISGHDNLYWYRRVMGKEIKFLLHFVKESKQDESGMPNNRFLAERTGGTYSTLKVQPAELEDSGVYFCASSHRTGSDEQYFGPGTRLTVT.

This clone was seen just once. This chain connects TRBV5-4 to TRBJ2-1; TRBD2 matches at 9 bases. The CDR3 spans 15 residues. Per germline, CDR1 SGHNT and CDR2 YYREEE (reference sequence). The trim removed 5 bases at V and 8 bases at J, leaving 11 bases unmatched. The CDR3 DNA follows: TGTGCCAGCAGATCCGTGGTAGCGGGAGTCGATGAGCAGTTCTTC. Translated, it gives CASRSVVAGVDEQFF.

This CDR3 is CASSAQGGVTEAFF. The CDR3 nucleotides read TGCGCCAGCAGCGCGCAGGGAGGGGTCACTGAAGCTTTCTTT. V usage is TRBV5-1 and J usage is TRBJ1-1; D is possibly TRBD1 (5 bases). This CDR3 has 14 amino acids. Germline lookup yields CDR1 SGHRS and CDR2 YFSETQ. Between the trimmed V and J ends, which lost 4 bases and 4 bases, there was a span of 14 bases. Drawing the rest from reference TRBV5-1 and TRBJ1-1, the complete variable domain is KAGVTQTPRYLIKTRGQQVTLSCSPISGHRSVSWYQQTPGQGLQFLFEYFSETQRNKGNFPGRFSGRQFSNSRSEMNVSTLELGDSALYLCASSAQGGVTEAFFGQGTRLTVV.

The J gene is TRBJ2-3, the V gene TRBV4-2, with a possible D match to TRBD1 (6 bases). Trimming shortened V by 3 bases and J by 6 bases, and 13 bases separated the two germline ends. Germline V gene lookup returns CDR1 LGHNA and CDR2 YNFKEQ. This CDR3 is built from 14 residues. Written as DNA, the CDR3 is TGTGCCAGCAGCCACGGGGCTACAGGGGATACGCAGTATTTT. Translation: CASSHGATGDTQYF.

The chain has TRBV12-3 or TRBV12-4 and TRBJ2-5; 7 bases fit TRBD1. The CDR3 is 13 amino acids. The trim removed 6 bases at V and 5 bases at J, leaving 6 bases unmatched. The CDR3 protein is CASRRDSGETQYF. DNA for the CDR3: TGTGCCAGCAGACGGGACAGTGGGGAGACCCAGTACTTC.

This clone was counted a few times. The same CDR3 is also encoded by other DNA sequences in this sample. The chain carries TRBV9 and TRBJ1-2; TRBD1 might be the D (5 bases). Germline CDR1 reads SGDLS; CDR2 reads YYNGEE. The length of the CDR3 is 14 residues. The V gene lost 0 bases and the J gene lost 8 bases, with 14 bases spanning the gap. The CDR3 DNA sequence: TGTGCCAGCAGCGTAGTCGGGCAGGGTGACGGCTACACCTTC. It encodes CASSVVGQGDGYTF.

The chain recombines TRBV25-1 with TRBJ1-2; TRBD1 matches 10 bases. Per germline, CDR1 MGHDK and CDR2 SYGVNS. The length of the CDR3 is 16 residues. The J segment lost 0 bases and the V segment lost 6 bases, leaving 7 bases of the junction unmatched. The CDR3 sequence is CASRDRGNLANYGYTF. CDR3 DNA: TGTGCCAGCAGGGACAGGGGGAATCTAGCTAACTATGGCTACACCTTC.

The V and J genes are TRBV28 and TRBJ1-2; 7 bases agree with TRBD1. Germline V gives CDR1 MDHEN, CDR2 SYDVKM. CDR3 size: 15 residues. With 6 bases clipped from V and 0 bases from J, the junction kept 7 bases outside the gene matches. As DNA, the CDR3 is TGTGCCAGCAGCTCCCGAAGGGGGCCTAACTATGGCTACACCTTC. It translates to CASSSRRGPNYGYTF.

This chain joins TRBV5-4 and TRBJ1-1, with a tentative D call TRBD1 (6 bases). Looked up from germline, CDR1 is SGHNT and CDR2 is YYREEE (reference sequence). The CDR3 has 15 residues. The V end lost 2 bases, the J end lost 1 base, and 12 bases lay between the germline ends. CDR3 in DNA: TGTGCCAGCAGCTTACGCAGGGGCGGGAACACTGAAGCTTTCTTT. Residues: CASSLRRGGNTEAFF.

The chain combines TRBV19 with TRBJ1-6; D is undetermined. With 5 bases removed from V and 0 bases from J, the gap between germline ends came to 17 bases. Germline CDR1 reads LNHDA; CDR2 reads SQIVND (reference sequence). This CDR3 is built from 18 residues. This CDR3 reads CASSWRPGGSSYNSPLHF. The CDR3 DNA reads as TGTGCCAGTAGTTGGAGACCCGGAGGGAGCTCCTATAATTCACCCCTCCACTTT.

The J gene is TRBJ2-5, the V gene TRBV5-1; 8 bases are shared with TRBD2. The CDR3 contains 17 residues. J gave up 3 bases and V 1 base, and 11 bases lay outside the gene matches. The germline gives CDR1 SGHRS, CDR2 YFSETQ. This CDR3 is CASSLWGIAGREETQYF. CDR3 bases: TGCGCCAGCAGCTTGTGGGGGATAGCGGGAAGGGAAGAGACCCAGTACTTC.

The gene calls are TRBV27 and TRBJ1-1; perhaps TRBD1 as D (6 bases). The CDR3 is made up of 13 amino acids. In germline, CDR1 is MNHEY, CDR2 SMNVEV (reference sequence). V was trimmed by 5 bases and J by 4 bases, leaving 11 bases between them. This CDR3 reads CASSVPGATEAFF. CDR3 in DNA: TGTGCCAGCAGTGTCCCAGGGGCCACTGAAGCTTTCTTT.